This TCR beta chain appears in the sequencing data of a study of blood T cell repertoires in COVID-19. Study-wide background: PBMCs, B-cell-depleted T cells, or T cells provided the cDNA or gDNA that made up the material.

As processed by the authors: Scientists estimated how many nucleated cells there were by amplifying reference gene primers. Here immunoSEQ multiplex PCR was the method, and the copy in TCRdb shows in-frame clones only, minus some. V and J calls and clone size are given by that table; D and trimming were obtained from the DNA. The sample holds tens of thousands of clones, more than 75% seen once. The CDR3 contains 15 residues. V trimming: 5 bases; J trimming: 5 bases; junction bases outside the gene matches: 6. Germline assignment: CDR1 LNHDA and CDR2 SQIVND (reference sequence). The sequencing input was peripheral blood. This chain links TRBV19 with TRBJ1-5; 10 bases map to TRBD1. This receptor was taken from a man aged 45 to 65 with active or convalescent COVID-19. In DNA form, the CDR3 reads TGTGCCAGTAGTGAGACAGGGGGCGTAGATCAGCCCCAGCATTTT. Translated: CASSETGGVDQPQHF.